These 29 T cell receptor beta chains were sequenced from one sample in a study of blood T cell repertoires in COVID-19. Method: immunoSEQ multiplex PCR; TCRdb's copy keeps in-frame clones and lacks some. The profile shows some 68,000 clones, 75% to 90% of them singletons. Sequencing used peripheral blood. Receptors were obtained from a man in his fifties or sixties with acute or convalescent COVID-19.

Turning to this clone: Within the sample, other DNA sequences also encode this same CDR3. The rearrangement joins TRBV2 to TRBJ2-7; D remains unclear. The CDR3 extends over 10 amino acids. Germline CDR1 reads SNHLY; CDR2 reads FYNNEI. V lost 5 bases, J lost 4 bases, and 3 bases lay in between. The CDR3 sequence: CASSSYEQYF. The CDR3 region has the DNA TGTGCCAGCAGTTCATACGAGCAGTACTTC.

DNA for the CDR3: TGTGCCAGCAGCACCACAGGGGTAGGCACTGAAGCTTTCTTT. Translated: CASSTTGVGTEAFF. V gene TRBV7-9 combines with J gene TRBJ1-1; 7 bases map to TRBD1. Trimming removed 5 bases from V and 4 bases from J; junction bases left unmatched: 7. Germline CDR1 SEHNR, CDR2 FQNEAQ (reference sequence). The CDR3 length is 14 residues.

V gene TRBV2 combines with J gene TRBJ2-5, with 9 bases lining up with TRBD2. V lost 7 bases, J lost 6 bases, and 9 bases stayed unmatched. The CDR3 consists of 14 residues. CDR1 SNHLY and CDR2 FYNNEI come from the germline V gene. CDR3 in DNA: TGTGCCAGCATGTGGCGGGAGGGCCATCAGACCCAGTACTTC. Its translation: CASMWREGHQTQYF.

The chain carries TRBV28 and TRBJ2-2; 7 bases agree with TRBD1. CDR3 length: 14 residues. V lost 7 bases and J lost 7; bases outside the gene matches: 9. CDR1 MDHEN and CDR2 SYDVKM come from the germline V gene. CDR3 residues: CASKPGTASGELFF. The CDR3 nucleotides are TGTGCCAGCAAGCCCGGGACAGCGAGCGGGGAGCTGTTTTTT.

Within the sample, this clone is medium-sized. This rearrangement joins TRBV7-8 to TRBJ1-2, with 9 bases lining up with TRBD1. Germline CDR1 is SGHVS and CDR2 is FQNEAQ. The V segment lost 5 bases and the J segment 8 bases; nucleotides outside the gene matches: 6. This CDR3 has 13 residues. The CDR3 here is CASSLGTGNGYTF. The CDR3 nucleotides read TGTGCCAGCAGCCTCGGGACAGGGAACGGCTACACCTTC. Supplemented by reference TRBV7-8 and TRBJ1-2, the full variable domain reads GAGVSQSPRYKVAKRGQDVALRCDPISGHVSLFWYQQALGQGPEFLTYFQNEAQLDKSGLPSDRFFAERPEGSVSTLKIQRTQQEDSAVYLCASSLGTGNGYTFGSGTRLTVV.

The CDR3 loop is CASSIQGDTGANVLTF. The CDR3 bases are TGTGCCAGCAGTATTCAAGGGGACACTGGGGCCAACGTCCTGACTTTC. V and J are TRBV27 and TRBJ2-6, with a possible D match to TRBD1 (6 bases). The CDR3 sequence is 16 residues long. V gave up 5 bases and J gave up 2 bases, with 13 bases separating them. Germline CDR1 is MNHEY and CDR2 is SMNVEV (reference sequence).

This clone was seen a handful of times. As DNA, the CDR3 is TGTGCCAGCAGTTACTCGTGGGAGAGCAATCAGCCCCAGCATTTT. The encoded protein is CASSYSWESNQPQHF. V usage is TRBV6-5 and J usage is TRBJ1-5, with D unclear. Trimming removed 0 bases from V and 1 base from J, with 7 bases in between. The CDR3 consists of 15 residues. CDR1 and CDR2 from the germline V gene are MNHEY and SVGAGI.

The rearrangement uses TRBV9 and TRBJ2-7, with D perhaps matching TRBD2 (5 bases). CDR3 length: 15 amino acids. V lost 0 bases and J 3 bases, leaving 13 bases between the germline ends. The germline CDR1 and CDR2 sequences are SGDLS and YYNGEE. CDR3 sequence reads: CASSVGIGRDYEQYF. In nucleotides, the CDR3 is TGTGCCAGCAGCGTAGGCATAGGCCGGGACTACGAGCAGTACTTC.

The genes are TRBV7-3 and TRBJ2-1; 10 nucleotides align to TRBD2. In germline, CDR1 is SGHTA, CDR2 FQGTGA. The CDR3 consists of 15 residues. With 5 bases clipped from V and 8 bases from J, the junction kept 9 bases outside the gene matches. CDR3 sequence reads: CASSPGSGRADEQFF. CDR3 nucleotides: TGTGCCAGCAGCCCAGGGAGCGGGAGGGCCGATGAGCAGTTCTTC.

The rearrangement joins TRBV7-9 to TRBJ2-3; D remains ambiguous. Per the germline V gene, CDR1 is SEHNR and CDR2 is FQNEAQ (reference sequence). The CDR3 runs 15 residues. V lost 5 bases and J 2 bases, leaving 14 bases between the germline ends. The DNA of the CDR3 is TGTGCCAGCAGCCCCCAGATTGGGCTCACAGATACGCAGTATTTT. It specifies CASSPQIGLTDTQYF.

The gene calls are TRBV7-2 and TRBJ1-1, with 7 bases fitting TRBD1. This CDR3 has 15 residues. Germline lookup yields CDR1 SGHTA and CDR2 FQGNSA. Losses at the gene ends were 5 bases for V and 3 bases for J; bases not matched to a gene: 9. The CDR3 DNA is TGTGCCAGCAGCCCGCAACAGGGGCGTTACACTGAAGCTTTCTTT. It codes for CASSPQQGRYTEAFF.

The genes are TRBV7-2 and TRBJ2-6, with D uncertain. CDR1 and CDR2 from the germline V gene are SGHTA and FQGNSA. The CDR3 is made up of 15 amino acids. Deletions cut 2 bases from V and 4 bases from J, with 9 bases between. The CDR3 region has the DNA TGTGCCAGCAGCTTAAGCGCAGTCGGGGCCAACGTCCTGACTTTC. It specifies CASSLSAVGANVLTF.

CDR3: CASSSLAGGTYEQYV. The CDR3 DNA reads as TGTGCCAGCAGTTCGTTAGCGGGAGGGACCTACGAGCAGTACGTC. J is TRBJ2-7 and V is TRBV6-2 or TRBV6-3, with 11 positions matching TRBD2. Germline lookup yields CDR1 MNHEY and CDR2 SVGEGT. This CDR3 spans 15 amino acids. Germline trimming cut 4 bases from V and 2 bases from J; bases unmatched to any gene: 4.

The chain has TRBV4-2 and TRBJ1-1, with unresolved D. The CDR3 has 15 amino acids. Germline V gene sequence: CDR1 LGHNA, CDR2 YNFKEQ. V was pared by 0 bases and J by 6 bases, with 14 bases between. The CDR3 region is CASSQEMRASAEAFF. The DNA of the CDR3 is TGTGCCAGCAGCCAAGAGATGAGGGCGTCCGCTGAAGCTTTCTTT.

V gene TRBV28 combines with J gene TRBJ2-1, with TRBD1 matching over 9 bases. Germline CDR1 MDHEN, CDR2 SYDVKM. The CDR3 consists of 15 residues. The J segment lost 4 bases and the V segment lost 3 bases, leaving 4 bases of the junction unmatched. Written as DNA, the CDR3 is TGTGCCAGCAGTTTGGGGACAGGGTCTTACAATGAGCAGTTCTTC. This gives the protein CASSLGTGSYNEQFF.

This clone is a singleton in its sample. The gene calls are TRBV25-1 and TRBJ1-2; D remains ambiguous. This CDR3 contains 14 residues. Germline assignment: CDR1 MGHDK and CDR2 SYGVNS. V was trimmed by 3 bases and J by 0 bases, leaving 8 bases between them. In nucleotides, the CDR3 is TGTGCCAGCAGTGAGGGAGGGTCTAACTATGGCTACACCTTC. Its translation: CASSEGGSNYGYTF.

V gene TRBV27 combines with J gene TRBJ2-2; 8 bases align to TRBD2. The V segment lost 5 bases and the J segment 4 bases; nucleotides outside the gene matches: 6. The CDR3 length is 15 residues. From germline, CDR1 is MNHEY and CDR2 SMNVEV (reference sequence). CDR3 nucleotide sequence: TGTGCCAGCAGTCTGGGGGCGGGAGGCACCGGGGAGCTGTTTTTT. This codes for CASSLGAGGTGELFF.

The chain employs TRBV19 and TRBJ1-6, with 7 bases aligning to TRBD1. The V gene's germline CDR1 is LNHDA and CDR2 SQIVND (reference sequence). CDR3 length: 16 residues. V trimming: 11 bases; J trimming: 13 bases; junction bases outside the gene matches: 23. CDR3 residues: CAASPGVGTALRPLHF. The CDR3 DNA reads as TGTGCCGCAAGCCCAGGCGTGGGGACAGCCCTTCGGCCCCTCCACTTT.

This clone appeared a few times. The chain has TRBV2 and TRBJ2-2; D call uncertain. V was cut by 3 bases and J by 6 bases, with 14 bases left in between. This CDR3 has 15 amino acids. Germline lookup yields CDR1 SNHLY and CDR2 FYNNEI. The CDR3 nucleotides read TGTGCCAGCAGTGACCAGGCAAGGTATCCCGGGGAGCTGTTTTTT. Its protein is CASSDQARYPGELFF.

The chain employs TRBV29-1 and TRBJ1-1; no definite D call. V dropped 4 bases and J dropped 6 bases, with 15 bases sitting between them. The CDR3 runs 13 residues. Germline lookup yields CDR1 SQVTM and CDR2 ANQGSEA. This CDR3 reads CSVADWPSAEAFF. In nucleotides, the CDR3 is TGCAGCGTTGCAGATTGGCCGTCAGCTGAAGCTTTCTTT.

The chain links TRBV5-1 to TRBJ2-1, with D perhaps TRBD2 (6 bases). Germline CDR1 and CDR2: SGHRS and YFSETQ. The V gene lost 5 bases and the J gene lost 4 bases, with 10 bases spanning the gap. The CDR3 has 13 residues. CDR3 bases: TGCGCCAGCAGATTAGCGGAATACAATGAGCAGTTCTTC. It specifies CASRLAEYNEQFF.

The chain has TRBV4-3 and TRBJ2-2, with D maybe TRBD1 (5 bases). V lost 1 base and J 5 bases, leaving 8 bases between the germline ends. Germline CDR1 is LGHNA and CDR2 is YSLEER. The CDR3 runs to 14 residues. CDR3 amino acids: CASSQVQGTGELFF. The CDR3 nucleotides read TGCGCCAGCAGCCAAGTCCAGGGAACCGGGGAGCTGTTTTTT.

The chain carries TRBV19 and TRBJ2-3; the match to TRBD2 covers 7 bases. Losses at the gene ends were 4 bases for V and 4 bases for J; bases not matched to a gene: 8. Looked up from germline, CDR1 is LNHDA and CDR2 is SQIVND (reference sequence). The CDR3 consists of 15 residues. CDR3 DNA: TGTGCCAGTAGTACCGGGGCGGGAGTATCAGATACGCAGTATTTT. Translation: CASSTGAGVSDTQYF.

V gene TRBV5-1 combines with J gene TRBJ2-1; weak D call: TRBD2 (6 bases). CDR1 and CDR2 from the germline V gene are SGHRS and YFSETQ. The CDR3 contains 14 residues. Trimming stripped 5 bases from V and 1 base from J, with 10 bases between. The CDR3 region is CASRQSGSYNEQFF. Written as DNA, the CDR3 is TGCGCCAGCAGACAAAGCGGGTCCTACAATGAGCAGTTCTTC.

This chain uses TRBV11-1 with TRBJ2-2; 8 bases are shared with TRBD2. The V and J ends lost 4 bases and 7 bases, in that order; junction bases with no gene match: 8. This CDR3 contains 15 residues. Germline V gives CDR1 SGHAT, CDR2 FQDESV (reference sequence). The CDR3 spells CASSSPGLGYGELFF. The DNA of the CDR3 is TGTGCCAGCAGCTCCCCGGGACTAGGATACGGGGAGCTGTTTTTT.

With regard to this clone: Different DNA sequences within this sample yield the same CDR3. V gene TRBV7-2 combines with J gene TRBJ2-1, with 7 bases lining up with TRBD1. Germline V gene lookup returns CDR1 SGHTA and CDR2 FQGNSA. The J segment lost 1 base and the V segment lost 4 bases, leaving 4 bases of the junction unmatched. This CDR3 comprises 15 residues. The CDR3 DNA sequence: TGTGCCAGCAGCTCCGACAGGGCTTCCTACAATGAGCAGTTCTTC. Protein sequence: CASSSDRASYNEQFF.

The chain is built from TRBV7-2 and TRBJ1-4, with 8 bases that match TRBD1. CDR3 length: 15 residues. Germline V gene data show CDR1 as SGHTA and CDR2 as FQGNSA. Trimming cost V 9 bases and J 6 bases; bases outside gene matches: 12. CDR3 coding DNA: TGTGCCAGTAGACAGGGGCGGGGGTCGGATGAAAAACTGTTTTTT. Translation gives CASRQGRGSDEKLFF.

The chain links TRBV4-3 to TRBJ2-7; 10 nucleotides line up with TRBD1. V shed 3 bases, J shed 4 bases, and the junction held 9 bases outside the gene matches. Germline loops: CDR1 LGHNA, CDR2 YSLEER. This CDR3 has 16 residues. The chain's CDR3 is CASSQAHPGQGYEQYF. DNA of the CDR3: TGCGCCAGCAGCCAGGCCCACCCGGGACAGGGGTACGAGCAGTACTTC.

The gene calls are TRBV6-2 or TRBV6-3 and TRBJ2-2, with 10 bases identical to TRBD2. This CDR3 is built from 15 residues. Per the germline V gene, CDR1 is MNHEY and CDR2 is SVGEGT. J was trimmed by 1 base and V by 4 bases; bases with no gene match: 0. CDR3 amino acids: CASSSSGGNTGELFF. CDR3 sequence (DNA): TGTGCCAGCAGTTCTAGCGGGGGGAACACCGGGGAGCTGTTTTTT.